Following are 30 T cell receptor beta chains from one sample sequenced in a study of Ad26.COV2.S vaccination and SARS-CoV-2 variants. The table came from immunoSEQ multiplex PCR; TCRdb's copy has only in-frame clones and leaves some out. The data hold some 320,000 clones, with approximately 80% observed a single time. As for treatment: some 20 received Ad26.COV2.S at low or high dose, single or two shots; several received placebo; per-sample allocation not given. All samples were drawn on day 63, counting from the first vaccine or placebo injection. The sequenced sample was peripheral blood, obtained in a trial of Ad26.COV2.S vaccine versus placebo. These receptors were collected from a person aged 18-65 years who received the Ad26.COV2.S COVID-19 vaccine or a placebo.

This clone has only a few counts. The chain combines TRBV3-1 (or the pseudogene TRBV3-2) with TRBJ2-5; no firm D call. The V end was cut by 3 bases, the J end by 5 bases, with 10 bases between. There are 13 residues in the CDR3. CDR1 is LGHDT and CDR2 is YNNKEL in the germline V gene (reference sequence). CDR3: CASSHHDRETQYF. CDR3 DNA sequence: TGTGCCAGCAGCCATCACGATAGGGAGACCCAGTACTTC.

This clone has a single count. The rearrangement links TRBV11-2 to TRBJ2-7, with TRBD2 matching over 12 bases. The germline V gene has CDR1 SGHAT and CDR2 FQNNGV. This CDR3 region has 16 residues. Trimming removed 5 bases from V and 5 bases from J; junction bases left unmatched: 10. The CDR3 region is CASSTTSGGSPHEQYF. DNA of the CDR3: TGTGCCAGCAGCACGACTAGCGGGGGATCTCCGCACGAGCAGTACTTC.

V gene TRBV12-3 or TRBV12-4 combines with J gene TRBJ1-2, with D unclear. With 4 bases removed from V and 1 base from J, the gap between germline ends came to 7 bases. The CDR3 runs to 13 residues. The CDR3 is CASSYQVNYGYTF. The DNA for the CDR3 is TGTGCCAGCAGTTATCAGGTTAACTATGGCTACACCTTC.

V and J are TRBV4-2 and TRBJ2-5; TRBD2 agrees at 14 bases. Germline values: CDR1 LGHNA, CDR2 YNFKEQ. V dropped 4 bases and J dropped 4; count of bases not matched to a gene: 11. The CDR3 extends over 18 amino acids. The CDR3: CASSPGLAGAPGGETQYF. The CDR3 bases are TGTGCCAGCAGCCCGGGACTAGCGGGGGCCCCTGGGGGAGAGACCCAGTACTTC.

This CDR3 is CASSVTGQGNTEAFF. DNA for the CDR3: TGTGCCAGTAGTGTAACGGGACAGGGGAACACTGAAGCTTTCTTT. This rearrangement joins TRBV19 to TRBJ1-1; 9 bases map to TRBD1. This CDR3 contains 15 residues. Looked up from germline, CDR1 is LNHDA and CDR2 is SQIVND (reference sequence). Trimming at V came to 5 bases and at J to 1 base, leaving 5 bases not matched to a gene. Full variable domain (remainder filled in from reference TRBV19 and TRBJ1-1): DGGITQSPKYLFRKEGQNVTLSCEQNLNHDAMYWYRQDPGQGLRLIYYSQIVNDFQKGDIAEGYSVSREKKESFPLTVTSAQKNPTAFYLCASSVTGQGNTEAFFGQGTRLTVV.

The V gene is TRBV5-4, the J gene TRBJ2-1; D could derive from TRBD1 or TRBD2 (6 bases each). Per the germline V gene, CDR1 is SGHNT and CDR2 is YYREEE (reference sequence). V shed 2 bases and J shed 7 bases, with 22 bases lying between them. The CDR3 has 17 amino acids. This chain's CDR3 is CASSLPPAGRQVNEQFF. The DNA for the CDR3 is TGTGCCAGCAGCTTACCCCCAGCGGGCCGACAGGTGAATGAGCAGTTCTTC.

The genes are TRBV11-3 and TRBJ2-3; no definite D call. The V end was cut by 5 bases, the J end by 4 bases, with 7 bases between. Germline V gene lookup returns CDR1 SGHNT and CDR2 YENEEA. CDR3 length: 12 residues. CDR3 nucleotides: TGTGCCAGCAGCCCAAGTGCAGATACGCAGTATTTT. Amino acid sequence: CASSPSADTQYF.

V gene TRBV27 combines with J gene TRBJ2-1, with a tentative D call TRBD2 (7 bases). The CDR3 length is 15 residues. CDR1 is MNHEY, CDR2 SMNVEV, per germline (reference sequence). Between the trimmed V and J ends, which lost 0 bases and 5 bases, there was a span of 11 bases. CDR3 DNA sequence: TGTGCCAGCAGTTTATCGGGGGGGGCCCACAATGAGCAGTTCTTC. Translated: CASSLSGGAHNEQFF.

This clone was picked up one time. Here the CDR3 reads CASSSRGQGTSRQPQHF. The CDR3 bases are TGTGCCAGCAGCTCCCGGGGACAGGGAACTTCTCGGCAGCCCCAGCATTTT. This sequence joins TRBV7-8 and TRBJ1-5, with 9 positions matching TRBD1. V gave up 4 bases and J gave up 7 bases; unmatched junction bases: 14. This CDR3 contains 17 residues. From germline, CDR1 is SGHVS and CDR2 FQNEAQ.

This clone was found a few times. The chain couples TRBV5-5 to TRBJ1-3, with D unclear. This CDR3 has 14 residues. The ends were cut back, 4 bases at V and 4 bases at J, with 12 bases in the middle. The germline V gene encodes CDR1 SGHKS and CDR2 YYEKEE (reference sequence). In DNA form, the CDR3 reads TGTGCCAGCAGCCTTACTCTAGGGGGAAACACCATATATTTT. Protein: CASSLTLGGNTIYF.

CDR3 sequence (DNA): TGTGCCAGCAGCTTGCTAGCGGACACAGATACGCAGTATTTT. This sequence encodes CASSLLADTDTQYF. J is TRBJ2-3 and V is TRBV5-5; 7 nucleotides line up with TRBD2. CDR3 length equals 14 residues. V lost 1 base, J lost 2 bases, and 1 base stayed unmatched. Germline CDR1 and CDR2: SGHKS and YYEKEE (reference sequence).

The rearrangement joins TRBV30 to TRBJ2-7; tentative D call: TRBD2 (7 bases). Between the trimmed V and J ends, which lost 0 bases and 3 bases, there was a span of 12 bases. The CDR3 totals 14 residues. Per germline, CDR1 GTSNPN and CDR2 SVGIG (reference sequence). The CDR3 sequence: CAWSVPGGVYEQYF. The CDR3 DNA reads TGTGCCTGGAGTGTACCGGGGGGCGTCTACGAGCAGTACTTC. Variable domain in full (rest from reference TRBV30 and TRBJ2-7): SQTIHQWPATLVQPVGSPLSLECTVEGTSNPNLYWYRQAAGRGLQLLFYSVGIGQISSEVPQNLSASRPQDRQFILSSKKLLLSDSGFYLCAWSVPGGVYEQYFGPGTRLTVT.

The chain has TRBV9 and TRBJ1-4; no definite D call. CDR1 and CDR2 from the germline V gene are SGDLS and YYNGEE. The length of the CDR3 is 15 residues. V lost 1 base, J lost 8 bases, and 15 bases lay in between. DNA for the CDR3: TGTGCCAGCAGCGTAAGCGATAGGGTTGAGGAAAAACTGTTTTTT. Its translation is CASSVSDRVEEKLFF.

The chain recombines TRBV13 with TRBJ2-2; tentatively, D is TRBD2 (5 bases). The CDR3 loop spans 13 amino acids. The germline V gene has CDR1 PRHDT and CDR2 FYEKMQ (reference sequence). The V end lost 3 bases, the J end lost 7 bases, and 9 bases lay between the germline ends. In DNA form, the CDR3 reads TGTGCCAGCAGCTTCGAACGGGGCGGGGAGCTGTTTTTT. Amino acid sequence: CASSFERGGELFF.

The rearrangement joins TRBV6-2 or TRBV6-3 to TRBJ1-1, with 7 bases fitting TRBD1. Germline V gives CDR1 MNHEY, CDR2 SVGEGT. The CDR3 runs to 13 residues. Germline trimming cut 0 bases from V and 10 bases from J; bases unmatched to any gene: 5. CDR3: CASSYSRGPPAFF. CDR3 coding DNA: TGTGCCAGCAGTTACTCGAGGGGGCCACCAGCTTTCTTT.

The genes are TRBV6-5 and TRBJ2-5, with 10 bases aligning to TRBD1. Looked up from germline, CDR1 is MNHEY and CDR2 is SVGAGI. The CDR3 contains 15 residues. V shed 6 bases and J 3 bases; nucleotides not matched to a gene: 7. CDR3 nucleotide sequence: TGTGCCAGCAGCCGAGGACAGGGGGACGAAGAGACCCAGTACTTC. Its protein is CASSRGQGDEETQYF.

CDR3 bases: TGTGCCAGCAGTCTGGAACAGGGAAATCAGCCCCAGCATTTT. It translates to CASSLEQGNQPQHF. The V and J genes are TRBV2 and TRBJ1-5; tentatively, D is TRBD1 (6 bases). The V end lost 5 bases, the J end lost 4 bases, and 12 bases lay between the germline ends. The germline gives CDR1 SNHLY, CDR2 FYNNEI. This CDR3 comprises 14 residues.

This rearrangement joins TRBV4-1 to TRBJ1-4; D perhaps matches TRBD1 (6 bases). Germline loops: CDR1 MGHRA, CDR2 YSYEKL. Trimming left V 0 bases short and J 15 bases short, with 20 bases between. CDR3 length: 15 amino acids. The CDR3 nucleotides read TGCGCCAGCAGCCAAGATCGGGCTCTACTCAAGGGGGTGTTTTTT. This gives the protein CASSQDRALLKGVFF.

CDR3 loop: CASSILLVDYGYTF. CDR3 sequence (DNA): TGTGCCAGTAGTATACTTTTGGTCGACTATGGCTACACCTTC. The gene calls are TRBV19 and TRBJ1-2, with D hard to call. This CDR3 has 14 residues. Germline CDR1 LNHDA, CDR2 SQIVND (reference sequence). V dropped 2 bases and J dropped 3 bases, with 10 bases sitting between them.

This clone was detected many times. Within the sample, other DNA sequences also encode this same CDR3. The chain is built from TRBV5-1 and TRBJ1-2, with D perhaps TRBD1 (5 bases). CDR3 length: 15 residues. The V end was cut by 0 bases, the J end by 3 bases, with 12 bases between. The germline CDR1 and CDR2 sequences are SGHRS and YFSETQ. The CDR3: CASSLVAGSDYGYTF. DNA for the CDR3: TGCGCCAGCAGCTTGGTCGCAGGGTCGGACTATGGCTACACCTTC.

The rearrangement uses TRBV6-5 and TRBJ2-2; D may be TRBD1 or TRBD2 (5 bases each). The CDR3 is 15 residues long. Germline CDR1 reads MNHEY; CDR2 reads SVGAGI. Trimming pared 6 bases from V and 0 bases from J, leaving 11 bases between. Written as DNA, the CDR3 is TGTGCCAGCAGGGGGGTACGGACGAACACCGGGGAGCTGTTTTTT. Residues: CASRGVRTNTGELFF.

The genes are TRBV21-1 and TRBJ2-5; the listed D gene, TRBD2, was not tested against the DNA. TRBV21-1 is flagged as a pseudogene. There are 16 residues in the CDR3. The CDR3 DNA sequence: TGTGCCAGCAGCTTAGACGCGGGGGGGCTTGGGGAGACCCAGTACTTC. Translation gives CASSLDAGGLGETQYF.

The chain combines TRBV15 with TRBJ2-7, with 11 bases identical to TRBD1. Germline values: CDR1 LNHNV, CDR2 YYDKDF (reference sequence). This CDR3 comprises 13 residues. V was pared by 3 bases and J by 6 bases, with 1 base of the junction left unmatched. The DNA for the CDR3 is TGTGCCACCAGCAGGGACAGGGGGCCCGAGCAGTACTTC. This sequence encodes CATSRDRGPEQYF. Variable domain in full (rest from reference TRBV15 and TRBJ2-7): DAMVIQNPRYQVTQFGKPVTLSCSQTLNHNVMYWYQQKSSQAPKLLFHYYDKDFNNEADTPDNFQSRRPNTSFCFLDIRSPGLGDTAMYLCATSRDRGPEQYFGPGTRLTVT.

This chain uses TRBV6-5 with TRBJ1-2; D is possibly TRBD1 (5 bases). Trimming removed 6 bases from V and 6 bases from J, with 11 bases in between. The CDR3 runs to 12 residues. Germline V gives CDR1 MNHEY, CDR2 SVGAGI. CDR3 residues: CASSLRGNGYTF. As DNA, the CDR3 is TGTGCCAGCAGCCTAAGGGGAAATGGCTACACCTTC.

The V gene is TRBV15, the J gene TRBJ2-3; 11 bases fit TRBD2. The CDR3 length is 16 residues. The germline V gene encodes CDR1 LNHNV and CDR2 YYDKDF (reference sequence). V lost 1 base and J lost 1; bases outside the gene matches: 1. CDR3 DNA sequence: TGTGCCACCAGCAGAGTAGCGGGGGGGGGCACAGATACGCAGTATTTT. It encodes CATSRVAGGGTDTQYF.

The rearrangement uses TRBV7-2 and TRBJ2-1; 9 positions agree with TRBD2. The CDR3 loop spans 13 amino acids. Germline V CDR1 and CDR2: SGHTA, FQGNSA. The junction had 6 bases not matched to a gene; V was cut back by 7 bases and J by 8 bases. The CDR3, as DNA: TGTGCCAGCAAAGAGCGGGGGGAAGATGAGCAGTTCTTC. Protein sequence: CASKERGEDEQFF.

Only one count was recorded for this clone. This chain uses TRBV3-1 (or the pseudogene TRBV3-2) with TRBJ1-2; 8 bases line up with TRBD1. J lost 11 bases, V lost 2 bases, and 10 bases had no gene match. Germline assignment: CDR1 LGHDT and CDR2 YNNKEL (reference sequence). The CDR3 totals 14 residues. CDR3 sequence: CASSQTDREDSYTF. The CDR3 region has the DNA TGTGCCAGCAGCCAAACGGACAGGGAAGATTCGTACACCTTC.

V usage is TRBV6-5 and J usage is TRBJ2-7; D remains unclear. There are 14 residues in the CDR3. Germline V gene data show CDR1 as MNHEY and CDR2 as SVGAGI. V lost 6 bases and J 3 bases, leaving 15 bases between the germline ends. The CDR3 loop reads CASSLFEVGYEQYF. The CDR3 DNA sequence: TGTGCCAGCAGCCTGTTCGAGGTCGGCTACGAGCAGTACTTC.

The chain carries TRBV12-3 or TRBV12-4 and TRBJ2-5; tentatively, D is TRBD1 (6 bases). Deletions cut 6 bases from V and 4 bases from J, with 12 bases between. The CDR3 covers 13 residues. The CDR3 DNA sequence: TGTGCCAGCAGAACTCAGGGGTCAGAGACCCAGTACTTC. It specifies CASRTQGSETQYF.

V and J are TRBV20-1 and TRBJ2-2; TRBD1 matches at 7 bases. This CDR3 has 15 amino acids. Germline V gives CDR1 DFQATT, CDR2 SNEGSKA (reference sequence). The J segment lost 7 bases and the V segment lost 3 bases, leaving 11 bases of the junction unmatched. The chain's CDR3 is CSASGGQKVGGELFF. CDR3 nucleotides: TGCAGTGCTAGTGGGGGACAGAAAGTAGGCGGGGAGCTGTTTTTT.